A single sample gave rise to the 20 T cell receptor beta chains below, sequenced in a study of T cells in Graves' hyperthyroidism and ophthalmopathy. RNA transcripts yielded amplified TCR beta CDR3 regions. Initially, a first-round RT-PCR of the TCR CDR3 employed the HTBI primer set. TCRdb called the multiplex PCR reads again in MiXCR, with one record for every CDR3 protein. The sample has fewer than 750,000 distinct CDR3 sequences, about 14% seen once; the top ten hold approximately 12%. Material for sequencing was blood. The receptors derive from a woman between 45 and 60 years old with Graves' ophthalmopathy.

The chain couples TRBV20-1 to TRBJ2-2, with unresolved D. There are 13 residues in the CDR3. V shed 3 bases and J shed 3 bases, with 8 bases lying between them. Germline V CDR1 and CDR2: DFQATT, SNEGSKA (reference sequence). CDR3 loop: CSARATYTGELFF. CDR3 in DNA: TGCAGTGCTAGGGCTACCTACACCGGGGAGCTGTTTTTT.

The chain couples TRBV6-2 or TRBV6-3 to TRBJ2-2; D remains unclear. The CDR3 runs to 15 residues. Trimming pared 5 bases from V and 3 bases from J, leaving 13 bases between. Germline loops: CDR1 MNHEY, CDR2 SVGEGT. The CDR3 DNA sequence: TGTGCCAGCAGTCCCCTTGGGCTGCACACCGGGGAGCTGTTTTTT. Its protein is CASSPLGLHTGELFF.

This clonotype was found many times. Here the CDR3 reads CASSSTGDYGYTF. The CDR3 nucleotides are TGTGCCAGCAGCTCGACAGGAGACTATGGCTACACCTTC. J is TRBJ1-2 and V is TRBV28, with D perhaps TRBD1 (6 bases). Germline values: CDR1 MDHEN, CDR2 SYDVKM. Trimming removed 6 bases at V and 3 bases at J, with 11 bases between. The length of the CDR3 is 13 residues.

Many counts were recorded for this clonotype. V and J are TRBV7-2 and TRBJ2-7, with 8 bases identical to TRBD1. J gave up 3 bases and V 2 bases, and 6 bases lay outside the gene matches. This CDR3 region has 15 residues. Germline V gene data show CDR1 as SGHTA and CDR2 as FQGNSA. Written as DNA, the CDR3 is TGTGCCAGCAGCTTATATCCAGGACAGGGCTACGAGCAGTACTTC. As protein: CASSLYPGQGYEQYF.

CDR3 DNA: TGTGCCAGCACCCTAGGGGCTAACGAACAGAATGAGCAGTTCTTC. Its protein is CASTLGANEQNEQFF. The V and J genes are TRBV14 and TRBJ2-1, with a tentative D call TRBD1 (5 bases). V gave up 7 bases and J gave up 7 bases, with 20 bases separating them. This CDR3 contains 15 residues. Germline CDR1 is SGHDN and CDR2 is FVKESK.

This clonotype occurred many times. V is TRBV18 and J is TRBJ2-1, with 10 bases aligning to TRBD2. The CDR3 length is 18 residues. After removal of 3 bases from V and 8 bases from J, the junction contained 16 bases not matched to a gene. Per the germline V gene, CDR1 is KGHSH and CDR2 is LQKENI. The CDR3 DNA is TGTGCCAGCTCACCGTCCCTAGCGGGAGTAGGGGTGAATGATGAGCAGTTCTTC. This codes for CASSPSLAGVGVNDEQFF.

The chain joins TRBV3-2 to TRBJ2-1; the table gives TRBD2 as D, unverified against the DNA. TRBV3-2 is a documented pseudogene. There are 13 residues in the CDR3. The CDR3, as DNA: TGTGCCAGACCAATAGCGAACTACAATGAGCAGTTCTTC. This translates into CARPIANYNEQFF.

This clonotype was seen at least ten times. The chain combines TRBV20-1 with TRBJ1-6; 7 nucleotides agree with TRBD1. The J segment lost 8 bases and the V segment lost 0 bases, leaving 4 bases of the junction unmatched. The CDR3 extends over 14 amino acids. Germline V gene data show CDR1 as DFQATT and CDR2 as SNEGSKA (reference sequence). CDR3 protein: CSARDQGGDSPLHF. The CDR3 DNA follows: TGCAGTGCTAGAGATCAGGGGGGTGATTCACCCCTCCACTTT.

V usage is TRBV5-4 and J usage is TRBJ2-3; 11 bases are shared with TRBD2. Germline values: CDR1 SGHNT, CDR2 YYREEE (reference sequence). This CDR3 is built from 16 residues. Trimming cost V 1 base and J 5 bases; bases outside gene matches: 6. CDR3 nucleotides: TGTGCCAGCAGCTTGACTAGCGGGAGTGTTATAGATACGCAGTATTTT. It is translated as CASSLTSGSVIDTQYF. Based on the CDR3 plus reference TRBV5-4 and TRBJ2-3, the full variable domain is ETGVTQSPTHLIKTRGQQVTLRCSSQSGHNTVSWYQQALGQGPQFIFQYYREEENGRGNFPPRFSGLQFPNYSSELNVNALELDDSALYLCASSLTSGSVIDTQYFGPGTRLTVL.

This clonotype was found many times. The gene calls are TRBV18 and TRBJ1-1; no reliable D call. Germline values: CDR1 KGHSH, CDR2 LQKENI. This CDR3 spans 14 amino acids. Trimming shortened V by 5 bases and J by 1 base, and 11 bases separated the two germline ends. The CDR3 protein is CASSAQGPNTEAFF. Here the CDR3 DNA reads TGTGCCAGCTCAGCCCAAGGACCGAACACTGAAGCTTTCTTT.

This clonotype was seen many times. This chain uses TRBV28 with TRBJ2-7; 12 bases align to TRBD2. The CDR3 runs to 15 residues. The germline V gene encodes CDR1 MDHEN and CDR2 SYDVKM. Trimming cost V 7 bases and J 1 base; bases outside gene matches: 5. Here the CDR3 DNA reads TGTGCCAGCACCCTGACTAGCGGGGGATCCTACGAGCAGTACTTC. It codes for CASTLTSGGSYEQYF.

Ten or more counts support this clonotype. The V call is TRBV7-9, the J call TRBJ2-3; D perhaps matches TRBD1 (6 bases). With 4 bases removed from V and 2 bases from J, the gap between germline ends came to 13 bases. Germline V CDR1 and CDR2: SEHNR, FQNEAQ (reference sequence). The CDR3 is 15 residues long. The CDR3 loop is CASSYRQDFTDTQYF. The CDR3 DNA reads TGTGCCAGCAGCTACAGACAGGATTTCACAGATACGCAGTATTTT.

Comment on this clonotype: Given a much more abundant clone one base away, this may be a read error. The V gene is TRBV28, the J gene TRBJ2-2; 8 bases line up with TRBD2. Trimming took 3 bases from V and 1 from J; bases not matched to a gene: 7. This CDR3 contains 17 residues. Germline V gives CDR1 MDHEN, CDR2 SYDVKM. The CDR3 loop is CASSFPRLALNTGELFF. Written as DNA, the CDR3 is TGTGCCAGCAGTTTCCCCCGACTAGCGCTGAACACCGGGGAGCTGTTTTTT.

This clonotype was counted at least ten times. The chain carries TRBV12-3 or TRBV12-4 and TRBJ2-7, with 10 bases lining up with TRBD2. Unmatched junction bases numbered 7, after V lost 3 bases and J lost 2 bases. This CDR3 has 16 residues. CDR3 amino acids: CASSLGTSEKPYEQYF. CDR3 bases: TGTGCCAGCAGTTTGGGGACTAGCGAGAAACCCTACGAGCAGTACTTC.

This clonotype was seen many times. The chain combines TRBV12-3 or TRBV12-4 with TRBJ2-1; D possibly corresponds to TRBD2 (6 bases). The CDR3 is 16 residues long. V lost 3 bases and J 2 bases, leaving 14 bases between the germline ends. CDR3 sequence reads: CASSFSGRGTYNEQFF. CDR3 DNA: TGTGCCAGCAGTTTTTCAGGGCGGGGAACCTACAATGAGCAGTTCTTC.

The chain joins TRBV6-1 to TRBJ2-5; TRBD2 agrees at 9 bases. Trimming at V came to 5 bases and at J to 5 bases, leaving 9 bases not matched to a gene. Germline CDR1 MNHNS, CDR2 SASEGT. The CDR3 totals 15 residues. CDR3 in amino acids: CASSLSGTSWETQYF. CDR3 sequence (DNA): TGTGCCAGCAGTTTATCCGGGACTAGCTGGGAGACCCAGTACTTC.

Ten or more counts support this clonotype. V is TRBV20-1 and J is TRBJ2-5; 8 nucleotides align to TRBD2. Germline-derived CDR1 and CDR2 are DFQATT and SNEGSKA (reference sequence). This CDR3 has 17 residues. V lost 3 bases and J lost 0; bases outside the gene matches: 12. CDR3 coding DNA: TGCAGTGCTAGCCGCTCACTAGCGGCAGTATACCAAGAGACCCAGTACTTC. Translating it yields CSASRSLAAVYQETQYF.

Worth noting for this clonotype: One base away lies a much larger clone, so this may be a sequencing read error. The chain joins TRBV4-3 to TRBJ2-7; D call uncertain. The J call is in doubt because the DNA end fits TRBJ2-1 better. CDR3 length: 13 amino acids. Per the germline V gene, CDR1 is LGHNA and CDR2 is YSLEER. For the CDR3, the DNA is TGCGCCAGCAGCCGAGGCAGATCCTACGAGCAGTTCTTC. Residues: CASSRGRSYEQFF.

This chain connects TRBV15 to TRBJ1-2; 8 bases line up with TRBD1. The ends lost 1 base at V and 2 bases at J; junction bases unmatched: 0. The CDR3 has 14 amino acids. From germline, CDR1 is LNHNV and CDR2 YYDKDF (reference sequence). In DNA, the CDR3 is TGTGCCACCAGCAGAGGGACAGGGAACTATGGCTACACCTTC. The encoded protein is CATSRGTGNYGYTF.

This clonotype was counted a single time. At one end the junction does not follow the germline gene, possibly because of a read error. The CDR3 DNA follows: TGTGCCAGCCGAAGGACAGGGGCCCAGAACATCGGGGAGCTGTTTTTT. Protein: CASRRTGAQNIGELFF. The gene calls are TRBV7-8 and TRBJ2-2; TRBD1 matches at 9 bases. This CDR3 is 16 amino acids long. Germline-derived CDR1 and CDR2 are SGHVS and FQNEAQ.